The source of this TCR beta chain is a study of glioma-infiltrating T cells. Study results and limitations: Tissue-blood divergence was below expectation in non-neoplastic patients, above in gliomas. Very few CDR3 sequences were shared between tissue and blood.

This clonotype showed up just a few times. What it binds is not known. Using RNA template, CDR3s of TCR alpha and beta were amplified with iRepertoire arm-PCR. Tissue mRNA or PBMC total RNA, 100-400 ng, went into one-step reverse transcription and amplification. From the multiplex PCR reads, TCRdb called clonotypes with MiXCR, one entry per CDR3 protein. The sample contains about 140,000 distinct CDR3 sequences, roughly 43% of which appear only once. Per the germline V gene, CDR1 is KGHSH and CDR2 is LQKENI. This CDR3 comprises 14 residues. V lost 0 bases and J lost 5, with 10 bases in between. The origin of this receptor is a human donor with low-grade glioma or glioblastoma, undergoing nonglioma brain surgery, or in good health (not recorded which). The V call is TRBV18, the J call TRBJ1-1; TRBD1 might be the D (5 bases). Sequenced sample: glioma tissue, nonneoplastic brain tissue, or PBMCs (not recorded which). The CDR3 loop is CASSPPGGLTEAFF. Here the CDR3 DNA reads TGTGCCAGCTCACCACCCGGGGGTCTGACTGAAGCTTTCTTT.